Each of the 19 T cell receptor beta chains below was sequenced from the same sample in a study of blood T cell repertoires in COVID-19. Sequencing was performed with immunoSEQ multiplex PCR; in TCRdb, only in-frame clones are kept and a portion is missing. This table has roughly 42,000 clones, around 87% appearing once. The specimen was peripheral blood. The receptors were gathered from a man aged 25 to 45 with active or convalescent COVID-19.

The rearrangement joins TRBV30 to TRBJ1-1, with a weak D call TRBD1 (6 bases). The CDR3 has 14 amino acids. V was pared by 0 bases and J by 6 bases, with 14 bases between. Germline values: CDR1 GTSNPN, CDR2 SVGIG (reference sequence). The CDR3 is CAWSVQRGGAEAFF. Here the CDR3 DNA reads TGTGCCTGGAGTGTACAAAGAGGGGGTGCTGAAGCTTTCTTT.

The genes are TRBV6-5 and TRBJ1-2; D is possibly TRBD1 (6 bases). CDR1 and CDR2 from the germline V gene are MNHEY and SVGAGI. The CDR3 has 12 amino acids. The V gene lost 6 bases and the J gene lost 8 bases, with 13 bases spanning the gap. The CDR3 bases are TGTGCCAGCAGAGGGGGGGACATAGGCTACACCTTC. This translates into CASRGGDIGYTF.

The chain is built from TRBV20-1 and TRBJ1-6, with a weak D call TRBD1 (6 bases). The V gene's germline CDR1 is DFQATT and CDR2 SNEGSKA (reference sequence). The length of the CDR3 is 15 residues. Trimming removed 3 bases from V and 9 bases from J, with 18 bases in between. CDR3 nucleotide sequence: TGCAGTGCTAGTTTGGCGCAGGGGTTCGCTTCACCCCTCCACTTT. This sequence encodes CSASLAQGFASPLHF.

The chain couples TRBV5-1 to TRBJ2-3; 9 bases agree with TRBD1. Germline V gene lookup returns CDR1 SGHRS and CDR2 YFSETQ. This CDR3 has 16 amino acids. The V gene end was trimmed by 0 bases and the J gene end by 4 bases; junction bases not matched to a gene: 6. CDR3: CASSLGDRAGADTQYF. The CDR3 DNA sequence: TGCGCCAGCAGCTTGGGGGACAGGGCGGGGGCAGATACGCAGTATTTT.

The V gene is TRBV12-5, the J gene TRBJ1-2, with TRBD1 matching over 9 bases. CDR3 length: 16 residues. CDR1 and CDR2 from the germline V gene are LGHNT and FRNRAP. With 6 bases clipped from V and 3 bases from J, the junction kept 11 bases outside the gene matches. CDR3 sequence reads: CASGVGGQGLDYGYTF. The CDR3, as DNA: TGTGCTAGTGGCGTGGGGGGACAGGGTCTTGACTATGGCTACACCTTC.

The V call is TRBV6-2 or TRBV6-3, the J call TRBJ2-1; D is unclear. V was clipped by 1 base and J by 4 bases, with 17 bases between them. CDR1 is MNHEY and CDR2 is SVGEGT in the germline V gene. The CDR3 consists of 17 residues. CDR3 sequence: CASSYFVLANAYNEQFF. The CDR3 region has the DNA TGTGCCAGCAGTTACTTTGTTTTGGCAAATGCTTACAATGAGCAGTTCTTC.

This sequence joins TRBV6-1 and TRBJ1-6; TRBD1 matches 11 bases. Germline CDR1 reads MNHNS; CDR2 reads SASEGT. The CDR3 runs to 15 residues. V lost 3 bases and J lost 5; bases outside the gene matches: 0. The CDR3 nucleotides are TGTGCCAGCAGTGAGGGACAGGGGGATAATTCACCCCTCCACTTT. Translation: CASSEGQGDNSPLHF.

For the CDR3, the DNA is TGTGCCAGCAGTCCTAGCGGGAGAAGGACCGGGGAGCTGTTTTTT. Its translation is CASSPSGRRTGELFF. The gene calls are TRBV28 and TRBJ2-2, with 10 bases aligning to TRBD2. V lost 5 bases, J lost 5 bases, and 5 bases stayed unmatched. This CDR3 is 15 amino acids long. Germline CDR1 MDHEN, CDR2 SYDVKM.

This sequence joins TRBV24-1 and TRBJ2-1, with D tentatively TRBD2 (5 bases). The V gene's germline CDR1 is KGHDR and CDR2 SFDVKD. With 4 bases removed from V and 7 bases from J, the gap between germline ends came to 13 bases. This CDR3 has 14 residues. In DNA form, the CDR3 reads TGTGCCACCAGTGACGGGAACGTCAGGAATGAGCAGTTCTTC. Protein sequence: CATSDGNVRNEQFF.

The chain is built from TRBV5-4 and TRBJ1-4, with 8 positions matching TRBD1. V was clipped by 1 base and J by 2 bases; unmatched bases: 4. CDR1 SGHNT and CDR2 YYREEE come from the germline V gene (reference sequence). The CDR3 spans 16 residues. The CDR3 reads CASSLRTGKTNEKLFF. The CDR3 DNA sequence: TGTGCCAGCAGCTTGAGGACAGGGAAGACTAATGAAAAACTGTTTTTT. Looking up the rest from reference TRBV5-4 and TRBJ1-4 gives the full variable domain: ETGVTQSPTHLIKTRGQQVTLRCSSQSGHNTVSWYQQALGQGPQFIFQYYREEENGRGNFPPRFSGLQFPNYSSELNVNALELDDSALYLCASSLRTGKTNEKLFFGSGTQLSVL.

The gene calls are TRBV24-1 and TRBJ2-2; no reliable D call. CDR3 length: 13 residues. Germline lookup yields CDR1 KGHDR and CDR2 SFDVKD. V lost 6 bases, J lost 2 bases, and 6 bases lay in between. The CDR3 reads CATSNTNTGELFF. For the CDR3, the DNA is TGTGCCACCAGTAATACAAACACCGGGGAGCTGTTTTTT.

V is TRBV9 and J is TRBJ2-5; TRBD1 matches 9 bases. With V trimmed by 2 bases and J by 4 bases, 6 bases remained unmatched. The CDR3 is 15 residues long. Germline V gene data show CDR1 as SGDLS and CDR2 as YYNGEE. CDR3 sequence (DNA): TGTGCCAGCAGCGTGGGGACAGGGACGCGAGAGACCCAGTACTTC. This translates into CASSVGTGTRETQYF.

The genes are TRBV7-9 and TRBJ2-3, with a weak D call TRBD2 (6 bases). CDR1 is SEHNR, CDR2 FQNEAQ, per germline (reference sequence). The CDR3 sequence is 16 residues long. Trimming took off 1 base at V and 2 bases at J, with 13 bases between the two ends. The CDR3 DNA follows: TGTGCCAGCAGCTTAGGTGGACCGGGGGTCACAGATACGCAGTATTTT. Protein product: CASSLGGPGVTDTQYF.

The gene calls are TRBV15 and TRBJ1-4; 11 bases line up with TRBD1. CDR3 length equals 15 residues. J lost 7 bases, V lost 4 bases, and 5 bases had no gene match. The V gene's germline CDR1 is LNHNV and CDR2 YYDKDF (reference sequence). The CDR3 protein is CATSIPGTGGEKLFF. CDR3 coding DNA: TGTGCCACCAGCATTCCCGGGACAGGGGGTGAAAAACTGTTTTTT.

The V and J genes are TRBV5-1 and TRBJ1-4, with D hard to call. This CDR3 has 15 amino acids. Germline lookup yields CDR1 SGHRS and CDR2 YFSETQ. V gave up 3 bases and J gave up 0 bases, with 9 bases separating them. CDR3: CASSSNIATNEKLFF. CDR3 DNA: TGCGCCAGCAGCTCGAACATCGCAACTAATGAAAAACTGTTTTTT.

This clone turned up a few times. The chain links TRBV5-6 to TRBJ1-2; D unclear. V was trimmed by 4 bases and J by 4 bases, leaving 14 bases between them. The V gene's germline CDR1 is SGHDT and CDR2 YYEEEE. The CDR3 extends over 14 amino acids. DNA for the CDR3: TGTGCCAGCAGCGTGTCAGTGTATGGCTATGGCTACACCTTC. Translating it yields CASSVSVYGYGYTF.

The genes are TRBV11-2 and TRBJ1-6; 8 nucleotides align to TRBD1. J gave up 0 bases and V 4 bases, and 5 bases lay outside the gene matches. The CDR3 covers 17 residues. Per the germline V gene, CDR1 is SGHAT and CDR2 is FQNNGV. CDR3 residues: CASSSWTGSSYNSPLHF. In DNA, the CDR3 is TGTGCCAGCAGCTCATGGACAGGGAGCTCCTATAATTCACCCCTCCACTTT.

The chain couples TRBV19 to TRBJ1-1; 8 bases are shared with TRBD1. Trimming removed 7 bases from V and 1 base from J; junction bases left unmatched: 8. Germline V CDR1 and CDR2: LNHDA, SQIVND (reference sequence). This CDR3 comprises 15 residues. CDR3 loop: CASTERGTGNTEAFF. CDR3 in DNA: TGTGCCAGTACCGAACGAGGGACAGGGAACACTGAAGCTTTCTTT. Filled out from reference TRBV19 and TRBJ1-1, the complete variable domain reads DGGITQSPKYLFRKEGQNVTLSCEQNLNHDAMYWYRQDPGQGLRLIYYSQIVNDFQKGDIAEGYSVSREKKESFPLTVTSAQKNPTAFYLCASTERGTGNTEAFFGQGTRLTVV.

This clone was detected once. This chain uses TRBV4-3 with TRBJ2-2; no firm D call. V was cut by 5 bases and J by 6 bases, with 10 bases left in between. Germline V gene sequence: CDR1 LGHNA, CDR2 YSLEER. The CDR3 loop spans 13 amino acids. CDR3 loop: CASSSRPAGELFF. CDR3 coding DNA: TGCGCCAGCAGCTCTCGTCCCGCCGGGGAGCTGTTTTTT.